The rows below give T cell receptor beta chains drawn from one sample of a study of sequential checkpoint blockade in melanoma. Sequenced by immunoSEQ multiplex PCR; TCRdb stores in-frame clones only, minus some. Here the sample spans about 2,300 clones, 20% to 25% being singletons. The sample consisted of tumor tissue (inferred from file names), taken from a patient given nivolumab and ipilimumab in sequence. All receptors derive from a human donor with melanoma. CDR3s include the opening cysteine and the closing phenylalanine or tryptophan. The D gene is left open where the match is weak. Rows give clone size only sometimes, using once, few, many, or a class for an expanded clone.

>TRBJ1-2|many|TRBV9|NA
TGTGCCAGCAGCGTAGGGGAGGCAGCACGAAACTATGGCTACACCTTC
CASSVGEAARNYGYTF
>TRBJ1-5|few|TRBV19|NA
TGTGCCAGTAGTATGGGGTTCGGGCCCCAGCATTTT
CASSMGFGPQHF
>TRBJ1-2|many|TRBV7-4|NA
TGTGCCAGCAGCTTAGGACAAATCTATGGCTACACCTTC
CASSLGQIYGYTF
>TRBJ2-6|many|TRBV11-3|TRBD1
TGTGCCAGCAGCTTCGACAGGGTCTCTGGGGCCAACGTCCTGACTTTC
CASSFDRVSGANVLTF
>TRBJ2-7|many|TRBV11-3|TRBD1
TGTGCCAGCAGCCGGACAGGGCGGGGATCCTACGAGCAGTACTTC
CASSRTGRGSYEQYF
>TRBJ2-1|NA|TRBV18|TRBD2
TGTGCCAGCTCCTCTAGCGGGGGAGAGGCCTACAATGAGCAGTTCTTC
CASSSSGGEAYNEQFF
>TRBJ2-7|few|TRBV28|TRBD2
TGTGCCAGCAGTTTGCAGGAAGCGGGAATGCACGAGCAGTACTTC
CASSLQEAGMHEQYF
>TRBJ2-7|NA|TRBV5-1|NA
TGCGCCAGCAGCTTGAAAAAGGTGACGACAGGAACCTACGAGCAGTACTTC
CASSLKKVTTGTYEQYF
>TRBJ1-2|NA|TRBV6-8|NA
TGTGCCAGCATTACCGGACAGCTATCCTTTAACTATGGCTACACCTTC
CASITGQLSFNYGYTF
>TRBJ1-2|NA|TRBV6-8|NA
TGTGCCAGCAGGTCCCGGATGGTGGGGTATGGCTACACCTTC
CASRSRMVGYGYTF
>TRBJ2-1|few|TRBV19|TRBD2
TGTGCCAGTAGTAAGCGGGGCCATGAGCAGTTCTTC
CASSKRGHEQFF
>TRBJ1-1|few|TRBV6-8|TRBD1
TGTGCCAGCAGGATCCGACAGGGAGACACTGAAGCTTTCTTT
CASRIRQGDTEAFF
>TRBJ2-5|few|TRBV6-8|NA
TGTGCCAGCAGTTACTCCACAGAGACCCAGTACTTC
CASSYSTETQYF
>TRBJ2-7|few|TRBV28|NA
TGTGCCAGCACCAGTCGGCCAGCGGATAGCTCCTACGAGCAGTACTTC
CASTSRPADSSYEQYF
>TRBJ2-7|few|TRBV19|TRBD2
TGTGCCAGTAGTCCCGGGACTAGCGGGGGGTCCTTAAAGGGGCAGTACTTC
CASSPGTSGGSLKGQYF
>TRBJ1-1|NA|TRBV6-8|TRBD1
TGTGCCATCAGGGGACAGGCGAACACTGAAGCTTTCTTT
CAIRGQANTEAFF
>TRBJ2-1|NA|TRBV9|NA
TGTGCCAGCAGCGGGTCTGTCCACCCCGAGCAGTTCTTC
CASSGSVHPEQFF
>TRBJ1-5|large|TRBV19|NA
TGTGCCAGCGGCTGGTATCAGCCCCAGCATTTT
CASGWYQPQHF
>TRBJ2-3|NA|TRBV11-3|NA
TGTGCCAGCAGCTTAGATTCGCGCACAGATACGCAGTATTTT
CASSLDSRTDTQYF
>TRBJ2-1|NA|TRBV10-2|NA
TGCGCCAGCAGTGACCAGGCAGTTTGGCTCTACAATGAGCAGTTCTTC
CASSDQAVWLYNEQFF
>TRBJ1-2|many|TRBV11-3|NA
TGTGCCAGCAGCTTAGAGCGGAGTAACTATGGCTACACCTTC
CASSLERSNYGYTF
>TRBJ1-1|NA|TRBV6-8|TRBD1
TGTGCCAGCAGTACAGGGGAACTCACTGAAGCTTTCTTT
CASSTGELTEAFF
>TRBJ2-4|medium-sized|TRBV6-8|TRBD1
TGTGCCAGCAGCCCTGTCCAGGACAGGAAAGCCAAAAACATTCAGTACTTC
CASSPVQDRKAKNIQYF
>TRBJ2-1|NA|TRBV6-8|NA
TGTGCCAGCAGCCGCCTGACGACTAGGACAGCATACAATGAGCAGTTCTTC
CASSRLTTRTAYNEQFF
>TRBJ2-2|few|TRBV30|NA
TGTGCCTGGAGTGTCTTGAACACCGGGGAGCTGTTTTTT
CAWSVLNTGELFF
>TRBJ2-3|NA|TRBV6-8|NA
TGTGCCAGCAGTCATACCGGGACCTTCACAGATACGCAGTATTTT
CASSHTGTFTDTQYF
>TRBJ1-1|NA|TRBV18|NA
TGTGCCAGCTCGGGACGTCTCACTGAAGCTTTCTTT
CASSGRLTEAFF
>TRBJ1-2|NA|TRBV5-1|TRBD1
TGCGCCAGCAACGACAGGGAACGGAACTATGGCTACACCTTC
CASNDRERNYGYTF
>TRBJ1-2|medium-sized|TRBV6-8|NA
TGTGCCAGCAGTTTCTTTACCGGGACGATTAACTATGGCTACACCTTC
CASSFFTGTINYGYTF
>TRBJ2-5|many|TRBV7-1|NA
TGTGCCAGCAGCTTACGACCCGGGGTAGGAGAGACCCAGTACTTC
CASSLRPGVGETQYF
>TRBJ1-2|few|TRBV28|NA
TGTGCCAGCAGTCAGATGAGGTATGGCTACACCTTC
CASSQMRYGYTF
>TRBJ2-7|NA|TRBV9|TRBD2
TGTGCCAGCAGTAGCGGGAGCTACGAGCAGTACTTC
CASSSGSYEQYF
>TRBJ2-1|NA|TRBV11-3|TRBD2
TGTGCCAGCAGCTTGATCTATAGCGGGAGTTTGGATGAGCAGTTCTTC
CASSLIYSGSLDEQFF
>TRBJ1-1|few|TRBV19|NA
TGTGCCAGTAGGGACGACAGCATGAACACTGAAGCTTTCTTT
CASRDDSMNTEAFF
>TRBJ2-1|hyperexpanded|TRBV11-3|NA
TGTGCCAGCAGCGCTCTGAGCTCCTACAATGAGCAGTTCTTC
CASSALSSYNEQFF
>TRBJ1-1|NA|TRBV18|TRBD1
TGTGCCAGCTCACCACCGACAGGGGTGAACACTGAAGCTTTCTTT
CASSPPTGVNTEAFF
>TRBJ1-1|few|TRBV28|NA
TGTGCCAGCAGTTTCACAGGAATGAACACTGAAGCTTTCTTT
CASSFTGMNTEAFF
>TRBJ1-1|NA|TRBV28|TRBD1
TGTGCCAGCAGTTTGAGGACAGGGGCCGCTTTCTTT
CASSLRTGAAFF
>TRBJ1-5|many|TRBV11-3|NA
TGTGCCAGCAGCTTAAGGGTGGGCAATCAGCCCCAGCATTTT
CASSLRVGNQPQHF
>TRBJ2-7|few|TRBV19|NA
TGTGCCAGTAGTATAGCGACGAACGGAGCGTACGGTTCCGAGCAGTACTTC
CASSIATNGAYGSEQYF
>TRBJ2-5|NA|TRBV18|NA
TGTGCCAGCTCACCTCCAGGGGAGACCCAGTACTTC
CASSPPGETQYF
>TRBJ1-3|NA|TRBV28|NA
TGTGCCAGCAATCAGGGGTTCAGCTCTGGAAACACCATATATTTT
CASNQGFSSGNTIYF
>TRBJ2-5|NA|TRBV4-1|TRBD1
TGCGCCAGCAGCCAAGATCAATTAGGGGGCTTGATACAAGAGACCCAGTACTTC
CASSQDQLGGLIQETQYF
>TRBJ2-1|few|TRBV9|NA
TGTGCCAGCAATCAAGACACCGTGGGGAATGAGCAGTTCTTC
CASNQDTVGNEQFF
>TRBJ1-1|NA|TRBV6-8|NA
TGTGCCAGCAGTTACTCGGTCTCAGGGGTAGGGTACACTGAAGCTTTCTTT
CASSYSVSGVGYTEAFF